The rows below give T cell receptor beta chains drawn from one sample of a study of read filtering for tumor transcriptome and immune sequencing. TCRdb passed the reads through MiXCR, listing each CDR3 protein once. The sample lists about 130,000 distinct CDR3 sequences, 10% to 15% occurring once. Sequenced sample: a population of CD138-negative cells sorted from bone marrow. Receptor source: a donor aged 40 or over with multiple myeloma. The CDR3 runs from the conserved cysteine through the conserved F or W. The size entry is marked missing in some rows and otherwise reads once, few, many or a size class.

clone size,J gene,V gene,CDR3 protein
many,TRBJ2-1,TRBV10-3,CAISEGPGGNEQFF
.,TRBJ2-7,TRBV5-5,CASSPRGRVVYEQYF
many,TRBJ2-7,TRBV18,CASSPSEGRDEQYF
.,TRBJ2-5,TRBV20-1,CSAEGTGTSRETQYF
.,TRBJ2-2,TRBV12-5,CASGSHGGGETVGGELFF
many,TRBJ2-7,TRBV28,CASNDATYEQYF
many,TRBJ2-3,TRBV20-1,CSAPGRSSTDTQYF
.,TRBJ2-5,TRBV12-3/TRBV12-4,CASSLAGLGLETQYF
many,TRBJ1-5,TRBV7-2,CASSLELVGGNSNQPQHF
many,TRBJ2-2,TRBV20-1,CSARAGNTGELFF
few,TRBJ2-1,TRBV11-2,CASSPTRSGEQFF
many,TRBJ2-7,TRBV7-9,CASSLTGQGSYEQYF
.,TRBJ1-1,TRBV7-6,CASSLTGLTEAFF
many,TRBJ2-2,TRBV29-1,CSGIRGGGGELFF
many,TRBJ2-1,TRBV12-3/TRBV12-4,CASSLSRGLAIYNEQFF
many,TRBJ2-1,TRBV5-1,CASSASRSYNEQFF
many,TRBJ2-1,TRBV11-1,CASSLDSSYNEQFF
few,TRBJ1-1,TRBV6-1,CASSEAFF
many,TRBJ1-4,TRBV10-3,CAISEQGAHEKLFF
many,TRBJ2-1,TRBV5-1,CASSPSRTSYENEQFF
.,TRBJ1-1,TRBV3-1,CASSSLSRSTEASF
many,TRBJ1-1,TRBV5-4,CASSWGSSEAFF
few,TRBJ1-6,TRBV6-2/TRBV6-3,CASSPRWGAYNSPLHF
many,TRBJ2-3,TRBV7-9,CASSWRGGTGVGDTQYF
many,TRBJ2-3,TRBV4-1,CASSSPSGVRTDTQYF
.,TRBJ1-6,TRBV7-2,CATGQPRNSPLHF
.,TRBJ1-2,TRBV6-1,CASGVGISRTF
many,TRBJ2-3,TRBV18,CASSLVVGQAGDTQYF
many,TRBJ2-5,TRBV20-1,CSARDPGLVQETQYF
many,TRBJ2-7,TRBV29-1,CSVGPGDDSYEQYF
many,TRBJ2-5,TRBV20-1,CSAKEGRSETQYF
many,TRBJ2-5,TRBV29-1,CSVEEGSGSQETQYF
few,TRBJ1-5,TRBV2,CASRPDFGSNQPQHF
many,TRBJ1-1,TRBV20-1,CSAGTGDGTEAFF
few,TRBJ2-3,TRBV24-1,CATSDFAAGTSGTTQYF
many,TRBJ1-1,TRBV28,CASRRTGALRLSTEAFF
many,TRBJ2-5,TRBV7-3,CASSPGTGVGETQYF
.,TRBJ1-1,TRBV6-1,CASRHRDYGGSNTEAFF
many,TRBJ2-3,TRBV12-3/TRBV12-4,CASSYGTSSQGHTDTQYF
.,TRBJ2-3,TRBV20-1,CSKRERGTDTQYF
many,TRBJ2-2,TRBV5-1,CASSLRQGTGSGELFF
.,TRBJ2-1,TRBV7-6,CASSLAVADSYNEQFF
many,TRBJ2-5,TRBV28,CASSSGTPTGAQYF
many,TRBJ2-7,TRBV23-1,CASSQTPGQGPPYEQYF
many,TRBJ2-5,TRBV18,CASSPSGRAGETQYF
many,TRBJ2-4,TRBV6-6,CASRLGAKNIQYF